This T cell receptor beta chain stems from a study of beta chain features in type 1 diabetes. The CDR3 length is 15 residues. The trim removed 6 bases at V and 2 bases at J, leaving 4 bases unmatched. CDR1 LNHNV and CDR2 YYDKDF come from the germline V gene (reference sequence). Of the isolated RNA, all was reverse transcribed, and so the sequenced material was expressed TCRB transcripts. Sequencing was performed with immunoSEQ multiplex PCR; in TCRdb, only in-frame clones are kept and a portion is missing. The data contain about 620,000 clones, about a sixth of them singletons. This clone was seen a handful of times.

The sequenced material came from naive CD4+ T cells from blood. This receptor was obtained from a man between 18 and 35 years old in good health. The chain uses TRBV15 and TRBJ1-5; the match to TRBD1 covers 10 bases. CDR3 residues: CATRRGTGGNQPQHF. DNA for the CDR3: TGTGCCACCAGGCGCGGGACAGGGGGCAATCAGCCCCAGCATTTT.